Presented here are 10 T cell receptor beta chains from one specimen sequenced in a study of follicular helper T cells after annual influenza vaccination. TCRdb's table, derived via immunoSEQ multiplex PCR, lists solely in-frame clones and lacks some. Found here are about 4,800 clones, 83% of them singletons; the top ten hold roughly 1.2%. Regarding time point: 2015-2016 season, 7 days after influenza vaccination. Sequenced material: CXCR5+ CD38- circulating T follicular helper cells from blood, taken 7 days after influenza vaccination. As for subset: circulating Tfh, non-naive CD4+CXCR5+PD-1+ (ICOS+CD38+ or ICOS-CD38-). The origin of the receptors is an adult who received the influenza vaccine.

V usage is TRBV19 and J usage is TRBJ2-3; 7 bases map to TRBD1. The CDR3 runs to 15 residues. Germline V CDR1 and CDR2: LNHDA, SQIVND (reference sequence). V was pared by 6 bases and J by 7 bases, with 13 bases of the junction left unmatched. The CDR3 region has the DNA TGTGCCAGTAGCCTCAAAGGCGACAGGGCATATACGCAGTATTTT. It specifies CASSLKGDRAYTQYF. The entire variable domain, with the rest obtained from reference TRBV19 and TRBJ2-3, is as follows: DGGITQSPKYLFRKEGQNVTLSCEQNLNHDAMYWYRQDPGQGLRLIYYSQIVNDFQKGDIAEGYSVSREKKESFPLTVTSAQKNPTAFYLCASSLKGDRAYTQYFGPGTRLTVL.

This sequence joins TRBV19 and TRBJ1-1, with D maybe TRBD1 (5 bases). Trimming left V 6 bases short and J 8 bases short, with 13 bases between. Germline V gene data show CDR1 as LNHDA and CDR2 as SQIVND (reference sequence). The CDR3 has 12 amino acids. CDR3 protein: CASSRDGNEAFF. The CDR3 DNA sequence: TGTGCCAGTAGCCGGGACGGCAACGAAGCTTTCTTT.

V usage is TRBV2 and J usage is TRBJ1-1; tentatively, D is TRBD1 (5 bases). V lost 6 bases, J lost 2 bases, and 10 bases lay in between. The germline gives CDR1 SNHLY, CDR2 FYNNEI. The CDR3 sequence is 13 residues long. The CDR3 loop is CASRDQGNTEAFF. The CDR3 DNA reads as TGTGCCAGCAGGGACCAGGGAAACACTGAAGCTTTCTTT.

On this clone itself: One end of the junction does not line up with germline, which may come from a read error. The chain has TRBV14 and TRBJ2-7; D uncertain. The V gene's germline CDR1 is SGHDN and CDR2 FVKESK. The CDR3 has 13 amino acids. CDR3 sequence: CASNQQPKDEQYF. The DNA for the CDR3 is TGTGCCAGCAACCAACAGCCGAAGGACGAGCAGTACTTC.

The table lists this clone with a few counts. The chain employs TRBV5-4 and TRBJ1-1; D is ambiguous. In germline, CDR1 is SGHNT, CDR2 YYREEE (reference sequence). The CDR3 is made up of 14 amino acids. V was cut by 4 bases and J by 1 base, with 11 bases left in between. The CDR3 region has the DNA TGTGCCAGCAGCCAGAGGACGTCGAACACTGAAGCTTTCTTT. Translating it yields CASSQRTSNTEAFF.

DNA of the CDR3: TGTGCCAGCAGCCACTCTAGCGGGGGTTACAATGAGCAGTTCTTC. As protein: CASSHSSGGYNEQFF. The V and J genes are TRBV7-2 and TRBJ2-1; 10 bases map to TRBD2. Germline V gene lookup returns CDR1 SGHTA and CDR2 FQGNSA. CDR3 size: 15 residues. Trimming cost V 5 bases and J 4 bases; bases outside gene matches: 5.

The rearrangement uses TRBV11-1 and TRBJ2-1; 9 nucleotides line up with TRBD1. Germline lookup yields CDR1 SGHAT and CDR2 FQDESV (reference sequence). CDR3 length: 15 residues. Trimming took 5 bases from V and 10 from J; bases not matched to a gene: 12. CDR3 in amino acids: CASSRRGQGSPEQFF. The CDR3 DNA reads as TGTGCCAGCAGCCGGCGGGGACAGGGCTCACCGGAGCAGTTCTTC.

This clone was picked up a small number of times. V gene TRBV10-3 combines with J gene TRBJ2-1, with 8 nucleotides matching TRBD1. With 5 bases clipped from V and 6 bases from J, the junction kept 0 bases outside the gene matches. CDR1 is ENHRY, CDR2 SYGVKD, per germline. This CDR3 region has 12 residues. Here the CDR3 reads CAISTGGNEQFF. Here the CDR3 DNA reads TGTGCCATCAGTACAGGGGGCAATGAGCAGTTCTTC.

About this clone: The junction departs from germline at one end; a sequencing error may be responsible. The rearrangement links TRBV7-7 to TRBJ2-7; maybe TRBD1 (6 bases). This CDR3 has 15 amino acids. CDR1 SSHAT and CDR2 FNYEAQ come from the germline V gene (reference sequence). In DNA form, the CDR3 reads TGTGCTAGCAGCTTTATGAGGGGACACCCCTACGAGCAGTACTTC. Amino acids: CASSFMRGHPYEQYF.

The CDR3 bases are TGCGCCAGCAGCTCTACGAAAACCGCAAACCGGGGAGCCTACGAGCAGTACTTC. Translated, it gives CASSSTKTANRGAYEQYF. The chain links TRBV5-1 to TRBJ2-7, with D possibly being TRBD2 (5 bases). Trimming stripped 3 bases from V and 2 bases from J, with 24 bases between. This CDR3 comprises 18 residues. CDR1 and CDR2 (germline): SGHRS, YFSETQ.